This T cell receptor beta chain was identified during a study of blood T cells in healthy people across ages. Then a second PCR, running about 7 to 11 cycles, was carried out with a sample-barcoded 5' primer and a J-beta primer mix. From the 5' RACE reads, TCRdb called clonotypes with MiXCR, one entry per CDR3 protein. The sample lists about 1.6 million distinct CDR3 sequences, 34% seen once, with roughly 12% in the top ten. This clonotype showed up just a few times. Its target is unknown. CDR1 and CDR2 (germline): LNHDA, SQIVND (reference sequence). The germline V and J ends were trimmed by 10 bases and 5 bases, with 24 bases remaining between them. The CDR3 length is 16 residues. RNA extraction gave at least 5 micrograms of total RNA per sample. General study results and limits: Age showed a roughly linear inverse relationship with TCR beta diversity per million T cells. Naive T cell percentage showed a strong correlation with the diversity of TCR beta.

The sequence was obtained from a woman aged 25 to 39 in good health. The V and J genes are TRBV19 and TRBJ2-1; TRBD1 is a possible D gene (10 bases). Sequencing was done on a sample of blood. DNA of the CDR3: TGTGCCACCGCGGGGGGGACAGGGGACACTAACAATGAGCAGTTCTTC. Residues: CATAGGTGDTNNEQFF.